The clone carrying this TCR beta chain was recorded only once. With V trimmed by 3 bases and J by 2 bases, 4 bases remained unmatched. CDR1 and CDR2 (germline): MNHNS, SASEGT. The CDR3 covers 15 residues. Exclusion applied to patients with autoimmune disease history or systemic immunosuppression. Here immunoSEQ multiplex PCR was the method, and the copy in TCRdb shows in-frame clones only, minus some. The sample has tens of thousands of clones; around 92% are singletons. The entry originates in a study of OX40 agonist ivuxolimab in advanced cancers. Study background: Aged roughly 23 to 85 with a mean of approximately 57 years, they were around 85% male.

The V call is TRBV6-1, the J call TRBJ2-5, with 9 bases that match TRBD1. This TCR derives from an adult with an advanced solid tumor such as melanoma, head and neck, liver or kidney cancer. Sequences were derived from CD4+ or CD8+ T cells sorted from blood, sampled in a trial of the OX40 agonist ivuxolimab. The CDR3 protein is CASSDAGTGQETQYF. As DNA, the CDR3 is TGTGCCAGCAGTGACGCCGGGACAGGGCAAGAGACCCAGTACTTC.